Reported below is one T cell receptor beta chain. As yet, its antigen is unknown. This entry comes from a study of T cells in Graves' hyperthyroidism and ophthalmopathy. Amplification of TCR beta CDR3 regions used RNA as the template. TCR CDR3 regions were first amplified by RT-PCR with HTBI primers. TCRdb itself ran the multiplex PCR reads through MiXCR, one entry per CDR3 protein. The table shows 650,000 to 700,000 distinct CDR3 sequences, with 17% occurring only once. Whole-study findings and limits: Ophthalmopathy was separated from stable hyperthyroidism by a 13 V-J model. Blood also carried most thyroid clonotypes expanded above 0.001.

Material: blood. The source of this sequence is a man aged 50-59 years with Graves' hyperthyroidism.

The CDR3 is CASSQGLAGGEGYEQYF. In DNA form, the CDR3 reads TGTGCCAGCAGCCAAGGACTAGCGGGAGGTGAGGGCTACGAGCAGTACTTC. This chain uses TRBV3-1 with TRBJ2-7, with 13 positions matching TRBD2. This CDR3 is 17 amino acids long. Looked up from germline, CDR1 is LGHDT and CDR2 is YNNKEL (reference sequence). With V trimmed by 1 base and J by 3 bases, 6 bases remained unmatched.